This TCR beta chain was identified in a study of T cell responses to AZD1222 COVID-19 vaccine. Study-level findings and limits: Seropositive AZD1222 recipients at baseline numbered only five or six. White British donors predominated, females outnumbered males, and clonal diversity was possibly underestimated. Targeting of unmutated variant regions was reportedly seen in nearly half of spike-specific TCRs. Samples come after the peak T cell response, not at day 14.

Worth noting for this clone: What it binds is not known.

Produced via immunoSEQ multiplex PCR; TCRdb's table is partial and in-frame only. The sample records about 84,000 clones, around 88% being singletons. V lost 2 bases to trimming and J lost 3 bases, with 8 bases between them. The CDR3 sequence is 13 residues long. In germline, CDR1 is SGHKS, CDR2 YYEKEE (reference sequence). Material: peripheral blood, obtained 28 days after the second AZD1222 dose. This clonotype was obtained from an adult who received the AZD1222 COVID-19 vaccine. The chain uses TRBV5-5 and TRBJ1-2; D possibly corresponds to TRBD1 (5 bases). CDR3 DNA: TGTGCCAGCAGCTTCGAACAGGACTATGGCTACACCTTC. It codes for CASSFEQDYGYTF. The full variable domain, with the rest looked up from reference TRBV5-5 and TRBJ1-2, is DAGVTQSPTHLIKTRGQQVTLRCSPISGHKSVSWYQQVLGQGPQFIFQYYEKEERGRGNFPDRFSARQFPNYSSELNVNALLLGDSALYLCASSFEQDYGYTFGSGTRLTVV.